This passage covers 21 T cell receptor beta chains from one sample sequenced in a study of cytomegalovirus exposure and HLA in healthy donors. Use of 60 Vbeta and 13 Jbeta primers characterized the PCR. The method was immunoSEQ multiplex PCR; TCRdb's version includes in-frame clones alone and lacks a portion of them. Of some 110,000 clones listed, over 70% are singletons. Sequencing input: PBMCs. The receptor source for this set is a young man in good health and CMV-seronegative.

The chain carries TRBV4-2 and TRBJ2-7; D perhaps matches TRBD2 (7 bases). CDR3 length equals 14 residues. From germline, CDR1 is LGHNA and CDR2 YNFKEQ. Trimming stripped 2 bases from V and 3 bases from J, with 11 bases between. The CDR3 region is CASSQRRGGYEQYF. The CDR3 DNA is TGTGCCAGCAGCCAACGGAGGGGGGGCTACGAGCAGTACTTC.

CDR3 amino acids: CASSYRGYGYTF. The CDR3 DNA sequence: TGTGCCAGCAGTTACAGGGGCTATGGCTACACCTTC. The rearrangement links TRBV6-6 to TRBJ1-2, with D perhaps TRBD1 (5 bases). The CDR3 covers 12 residues. The ends were cut back, 2 bases at V and 4 bases at J, with 5 bases in the middle. Germline loops: CDR1 MNHNY, CDR2 SVGAGI (reference sequence).

The V gene is TRBV6-1, the J gene TRBJ1-4; maybe TRBD1 (6 bases). The V gene lost 7 bases and the J gene lost 2 bases, with 11 bases spanning the gap. CDR3 size: 14 residues. From germline, CDR1 is MNHNS and CDR2 SASEGT. CDR3 sequence: CASTTGPTNEKLFF. CDR3 DNA sequence: TGTGCCAGCACAACAGGGCCCACTAATGAAAAACTGTTTTTT.

The J gene is TRBJ2-5, the V gene TRBV6-5; 7 nucleotides match TRBD1. The assigned J gene may be wrong: the sequence end matches TRBJ2-7 better. CDR1 is MNHEY, CDR2 SVGAGI, per germline. The CDR3 runs 14 residues. The CDR3 is CASSQDRSTYEQYF. In nucleotides, the CDR3 is TGTGCCAGCAGTCAGGACAGGTCGACCTACGAGCAGTACTTC.

The chain carries TRBV6-1 and TRBJ2-1; TRBD1 matches at 10 bases. The CDR3 contains 14 residues. CDR1 MNHNS and CDR2 SASEGT come from the germline V gene. Germline trimming cut 7 bases from V and 3 bases from J; bases unmatched to any gene: 3. DNA of the CDR3: TGTGCCAGCAATGGACAGGGGGTCTACAATGAGCAGTTCTTC. This translates into CASNGQGVYNEQFF.

The chain recombines TRBV4-2 with TRBJ2-5; 8 nucleotides align to TRBD2. There are 14 residues in the CDR3. Looked up from germline, CDR1 is LGHNA and CDR2 is YNFKEQ. The V gene end was trimmed by 4 bases and the J gene end by 4 bases; junction bases not matched to a gene: 5. CDR3 protein: CASSPAGEGETQYF. For the CDR3, the DNA is TGTGCCAGCAGCCCAGCGGGAGAGGGAGAGACCCAGTACTTC.

Here the CDR3 reads CASSEAENEQFF. The CDR3 bases are TGTGCCAGCTCAGAGGCAGAAAATGAGCAGTTCTTC. The chain employs TRBV18 and TRBJ2-1; D is undetermined. CDR3 length equals 12 residues. Germline V gives CDR1 KGHSH, CDR2 LQKENI. Trimming pared 5 bases from V and 7 bases from J, leaving 9 bases between.

In regard to this clone: Sequence at one end of the junction differs from germline and may be a read error. This chain joins TRBV6-1 and TRBJ2-1; TRBD2 agrees at 8 bases. The CDR3 runs to 12 residues. The V gene's germline CDR1 is MNHNS and CDR2 SASEGT. The CDR3 is CASRGLEQGSVF. In nucleotides, the CDR3 is TGTGCCAGCAGGGGACTAGAGCAGGGTTCCGTCTTC.

V is TRBV5-1 and J is TRBJ2-5; D gene unclear. The CDR3 covers 13 residues. Germline V gene sequence: CDR1 SGHRS, CDR2 YFSETQ. V was trimmed by 0 bases and J by 5 bases, leaving 8 bases between them. The CDR3 here is CASSLAHGETQYF. The DNA for the CDR3 is TGCGCCAGCAGCTTGGCCCACGGTGAGACCCAGTACTTC.

The rearrangement links TRBV2 to TRBJ2-5, with D perhaps TRBD2 (6 bases). In germline, CDR1 is SNHLY, CDR2 FYNNEI. This CDR3 has 12 residues. Trimming pared 7 bases from V and 5 bases from J, leaving 11 bases between. CDR3 loop: CASTEGRETQYF. DNA of the CDR3: TGTGCCAGCACCGAAGGGAGGGAGACCCAGTACTTC.

V usage is TRBV6-5 and J usage is TRBJ1-2; TRBD1 matches at 8 bases. CDR1 MNHEY and CDR2 SVGAGI come from the germline V gene. J gave up 7 bases and V 5 bases, and 3 bases lay outside the gene matches. This CDR3 has 12 residues. CDR3 DNA sequence: TGTGCCAGCAGTGGACAGGGATTTGGCTACACCTTC. This sequence encodes CASSGQGFGYTF.

V and J are TRBV10-1 and TRBJ1-1; TRBD1 matches at 7 bases. V lost 6 bases, J lost 0 bases, and 4 bases stayed unmatched. Per the germline V gene, CDR1 is WNHNN and CDR2 is SYGVQD (reference sequence). This CDR3 comprises 14 residues. CDR3 bases: TGCGCCAGCAGCGGGGACAGCTTGAACACTGAAGCTTTCTTT. The encoded protein is CASSGDSLNTEAFF.

The rearrangement links TRBV5-1 to TRBJ2-5, with 7 nucleotides matching TRBD2. J lost 1 base, V lost 3 bases, and 6 bases had no gene match. Germline V gene sequence: CDR1 SGHRS, CDR2 YFSETQ. This CDR3 has 15 amino acids. As DNA, the CDR3 is TGCGCCAGCAGCTGGACTAGTTTTTCCCAAGAGACCCAGTACTTC. Translation: CASSWTSFSQETQYF.

The chain has TRBV7-8 and TRBJ2-7, with 9 bases that match TRBD2. The V gene's germline CDR1 is SGHVS and CDR2 FQNEAQ. V was pared by 4 bases and J by 3 bases, with 4 bases of the junction left unmatched. CDR3 size: 14 residues. This chain's CDR3 is CASSSSGAIYEQYF. CDR3 in DNA: TGTGCCAGCAGCTCTAGCGGGGCGATCTACGAGCAGTACTTC.

The chain links TRBV5-4 to TRBJ2-2, with D hard to call. Germline values: CDR1 SGHNT, CDR2 YYREEE (reference sequence). The germline V and J ends were trimmed by 4 bases and 6 bases, with 10 bases remaining between them. The CDR3 is made up of 13 amino acids. The CDR3 DNA is TGTGCCAGCAGCCTGGAGCGCCCCGGGGAGCTGTTTTTT. Translating it yields CASSLERPGELFF.

J is TRBJ2-7 and V is TRBV19; perhaps TRBD2 as D (5 bases). This CDR3 is 15 amino acids long. V was clipped by 3 bases and J by 0 bases, with 12 bases between them. Looked up from germline, CDR1 is LNHDA and CDR2 is SQIVND (reference sequence). The CDR3 DNA sequence: TGTGCCAGTAGTATCCTGGGAGAGAGCTCCTACGAGCAGTACTTC. Its protein is CASSILGESSYEQYF.

This clone was found a few times. The chain joins TRBV5-7 to TRBJ1-4, with D possibly matching TRBD1 (5 bases). TRBV5-7 is marked as an open reading frame, function uncertain. V was trimmed by 3 bases and J by 12 bases, leaving 9 bases between them. This CDR3 contains 11 residues. The CDR3 sequence: CASSSGGELFF. CDR3 nucleotides: TGTGCCAGCAGCTCGGGGGGGGAACTGTTTTTT.

The chain employs TRBV28 and TRBJ1-5; 7 nucleotides align to TRBD1. V shed 6 bases and J 5 bases; nucleotides not matched to a gene: 4. This CDR3 has 13 residues. Germline CDR1 reads MDHEN; CDR2 reads SYDVKM. CDR3 nucleotide sequence: TGTGCCAGCAGACTACAGGGGTATCAGCCCCAGCATTTT. Translating gives CASRLQGYQPQHF. The whole variable domain, filled in from reference TRBV28 and TRBJ1-5, reads DVKVTQSSRYLVKRTGEKVFLECVQDMDHENMFWYRQDPGLGLRLIYFSYDVKMKEKGDIPEGYSVSREKKERFSLILESASTNQTSMYLCASRLQGYQPQHFGDGTRLSIL.

The chain has TRBV27 and TRBJ2-1, with a weak D call TRBD2 (6 bases). The CDR3 runs to 14 residues. The germline V and J ends were trimmed by 4 bases and 8 bases, with 15 bases remaining between them. Per germline, CDR1 MNHEY and CDR2 SMNVEV (reference sequence). The CDR3 region is CASSSYGSGDEQFF. The CDR3 coding sequence is TGTGCCAGCAGTTCTTACGGGAGCGGCGATGAGCAGTTCTTC.

The chain couples TRBV6-1 to TRBJ1-1, with D perhaps TRBD1 (6 bases). With 6 bases removed from V and 1 base from J, the gap between germline ends came to 9 bases. The CDR3 covers 13 residues. Germline lookup yields CDR1 MNHNS and CDR2 SASEGT. The CDR3 sequence is CASRRTENTEAFF. The CDR3, as DNA: TGTGCCAGCAGAAGGACAGAGAACACTGAAGCTTTCTTT.

V usage is TRBV29-1 and J usage is TRBJ1-2, with D perhaps matching TRBD1 (5 bases). Trimming took 4 bases from V and 2 from J, leaving 5 bases between them. There are 11 residues in the CDR3. Germline CDR1 is SQVTM and CDR2 is ANQGSEA. CDR3 nucleotide sequence: TGCAGCGTTGGGGGCAACTATGGCTACACCTTC. This codes for CSVGGNYGYTF.